This T cell receptor beta chain is drawn from a study of cytomegalovirus exposure and HLA in healthy donors. Study-level information: Earlier findings included 100 million to 130 million unique TCR beta sequences obtained from roughly 200 million T cells.

In regard to this clone: Its antigen is unidentified.

The study's findings and limits: Later analysis indicated greater clonal expansion among HLA-associated TCR beta chains than among equally common other chains. Whilst most TCR sequences proved rare, a subset of public TCRs occurred across many donors.

Primers included in the PCR were 60 Vbeta and 13 Jbeta primers. Method: immunoSEQ multiplex PCR; TCRdb's copy keeps in-frame clones and lacks some. This sample yields about 130,000 clones, of which more than 60% are seen a single time; roughly 13% belongs to the top ten. Material: PBMCs. The TCR sequence derives from an older woman in good health and CMV-seropositive.

The CDR3 is CAWSLDRLQYF. CDR3 sequence (DNA): TGTGCCTGGAGTCTTGACAGGTTGCAGTATTTT. The chain uses TRBV30 and TRBJ2-3; a weak D match, TRBD1 (6 bases). Trimming took 2 bases from V and 11 from J, leaving 11 bases between them. Per germline, CDR1 GTSNPN and CDR2 SVGIG (reference sequence). The length of the CDR3 is 11 residues.